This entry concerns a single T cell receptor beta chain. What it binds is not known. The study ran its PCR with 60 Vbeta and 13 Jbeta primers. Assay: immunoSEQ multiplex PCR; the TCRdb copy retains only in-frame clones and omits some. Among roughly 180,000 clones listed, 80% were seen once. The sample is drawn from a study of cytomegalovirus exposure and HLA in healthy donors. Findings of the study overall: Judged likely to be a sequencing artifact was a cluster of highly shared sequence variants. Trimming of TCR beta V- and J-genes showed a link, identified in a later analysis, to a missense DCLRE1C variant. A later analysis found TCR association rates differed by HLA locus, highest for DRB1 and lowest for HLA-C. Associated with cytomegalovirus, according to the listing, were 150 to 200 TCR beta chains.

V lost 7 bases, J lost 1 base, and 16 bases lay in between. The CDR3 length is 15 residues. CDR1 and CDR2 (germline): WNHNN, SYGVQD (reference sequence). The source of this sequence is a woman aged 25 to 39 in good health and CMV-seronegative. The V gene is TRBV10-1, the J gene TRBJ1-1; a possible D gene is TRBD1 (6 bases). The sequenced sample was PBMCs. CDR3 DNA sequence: TGCGCCAGCATTATAAACAGGGCCGAGAACACTGAAGCTTTCTTT. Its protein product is CASIINRAENTEAFF.